Listed below are T cell receptor beta chains from one sample, sequenced in a study of vaccination and CD4 T cells after COVID-19. Their antigen targets remain unknown. TCRdb re-derived calls from the PCR reads in MiXCR, one entry per CDR3 protein. Counted here are around 5,300 distinct CDR3 sequences, approximately 35% occurring once; the ten biggest clones make up around 35%. Specimen: CD4+ T cells from blood, cultured in vitro, collected after SARS-CoV-2 vaccination. The receptors come from a human donor who had recovered from COVID-19. The CDR3 runs from the conserved cysteine through the conserved F or W. D genes are given only for firm matches. Some rows have no size entry. The others give once, few or many, or a class for an expanded clone.

j_call d_call clone_size v_call cdr3_nt cdr3_aa
TRBJ1-6 TRBD1 - TRBV2 TGTGCCAGCACCCCGGACAGGCCCGAAAATTCACCCCTCCACTTT CASTPDRPENSPLHF
TRBJ1-3 - few TRBV7-9 TGTGCCAGCAGCTTGAACGGAAACACCATATATTTT CASSLNGNTIYF
TRBJ2-3 TRBD2 - TRBV7-2 TGTGCCAGCAGCTTAGGGGGTAGCGGGGGCACAGATACGCAGTATTTT CASSLGGSGGTDTQYF
TRBJ2-1 TRBD1 - TRBV20-1 TGCAGTGCCCGGGACAGGGTCCACAATGAGCAGTTCTTC CSARDRVHNEQFF
TRBJ1-3 - - TRBV7-9 TGTGCCAGCAGCTTAGGACAGCACTCTGGAAACACCATATATTTT CASSLGQHSGNTIYF
TRBJ2-5 - few TRBV15 TGTGCCACCAGCAGGGACTTAACTGAAGAGACCCAGTACTTC CATSRDLTEETQYF
TRBJ2-5 - few TRBV10-1 TGCGCCAGCAGTCGGGACTTCCAAGAGACCCAGTACTTC CASSRDFQETQYF
TRBJ2-5 - large TRBV7-2 TGTGCCAGCAGTCTCCGGACACTTGAAGTGACCCAGTACTTC CASSLRTLEVTQYF
TRBJ2-7 - - TRBV5-6 TGTGCCAGCAGCCCGACCCCAGGGGGGTACTCCTACGAGCAGTACTTC CASSPTPGGYSYEQYF
TRBJ2-1 TRBD2 few TRBV2 TGTGCCAGCAGTACTAGCGGGAGCTACAATGAGCAGTTCTTC CASSTSGSYNEQFF
TRBJ1-2 TRBD1 - TRBV6-1 TGTGCCAGCAGTAGGACAGGGGGGTATGGCTACACCTTC CASSRTGGYGYTF
TRBJ2-1 TRBD2 few TRBV20-1 TGCAGTGCTAGGGATCTAGCGGGAGCCTACAATGAGCAGTTCTTC CSARDLAGAYNEQFF
TRBJ1-5 TRBD1 - TRBV19 TGTGCCAGTAGTATGGGGGGGACAGCGGGGCAGCCCCAGCATTTT CASSMGGTAGQPQHF
TRBJ1-1 TRBD1 - TRBV7-2 TGTGCCAGCAGCTTTTCGGGACAGGGAAACACTGAAGCTTTCTTT CASSFSGQGNTEAFF
TRBJ1-2 - few TRBV6-1 TGTGCCAGCAAAAGCTCCGGTCGGAACGGCTACACCTTC CASKSSGRNGYTF
TRBJ2-7 - - TRBV28 TGTGCCAGCACGTTAGAGGGCGGTTACGAGCAGTACTTC CASTLEGGYEQYF
TRBJ1-1 TRBD1 few TRBV20-1 TGCAGTGCTCCACGACAGGGGGTGGGCACTGAAGCTTTCTTT CSAPRQGVGTEAFF
TRBJ1-5 TRBD1 few TRBV6-1 TGTGCCAGCATTAGCGGACAGGGGTGGGGATATAGCAATCAGCCCCAGCATTTT CASISGQGWGYSNQPQHF
TRBJ2-1 TRBD2 few TRBV19 TGTGCCAGTACCCTTAGCGGGAGTGCCTACAATGAGCAGTTCTTC CASTLSGSAYNEQFF
TRBJ1-1 - - TRBV28 TGTGCCAGCAGTTCCGGGCTGAACACTGAAGCTTTCTTT CASSSGLNTEAFF
TRBJ1-5 - few TRBV12-3/TRBV12-4 TGTGCCAGCTCTCTCCTGGGACTTAATAGCAATCAGCCCCAGCATTTT CASSLLGLNSNQPQHF
TRBJ2-2 TRBD1 - TRBV11-3 TGTGCCAGCAGCCCCGGACAGGGGAACACCGGGGAGCTGTTTTTT CASSPGQGNTGELFF
TRBJ1-5 TRBD1 few TRBV11-2 TGTGCCAGCAGCTTAGGGTTCGGATTGGGACAGGGGAACAATCAGCCCCAGCATTTT CASSLGFGLGQGNNQPQHF
TRBJ2-3 - once TRBV6-1 TGTGCCAGCAGTGAAGATTTCGGGGGCACGCAGTATTTT CASSEDFGGTQYF
TRBJ1-1 - - TRBV30 TGTGCCTGGAGGTGGGGTACTGAAGCTTTCTTT CAWRWGTEAFF
TRBJ1-2 - few TRBV6-1 TGTGCCAGCAGTGACTTAGGTGGCTACACCTTC CASSDLGGYTF
TRBJ1-2 - few TRBV7-9 TGTGCCAGCACCCCTACTAACGGGAACTATGGCTACACCTTC CASTPTNGNYGYTF
TRBJ1-3 - - TRBV20-1 TGCAGTGCTAGCAGGGCTGGAAACACCATATATTTT CSASRAGNTIYF
TRBJ2-5 TRBD2 few TRBV20-1 TGCAGTGCTAGTCTAGCGGGGGAAGAGACCCAGTACTTC CSASLAGEETQYF
TRBJ2-3 - few TRBV6-2/TRBV6-3 TGTGCCAGCGGAGGGTGGTACGATACGCAGTATTTT CASGGWYDTQYF
TRBJ2-3 TRBD2 - TRBV10-1 TGCGCCAGCAGTGTATATGCGGGAGACACAGATACGCAGTATTTT CASSVYAGDTDTQYF
TRBJ2-1 - - TRBV7-3 TGTGCCAGCAGCTCGGTGGCTGCGCGTTTCCGGGGGAATGAGCAGTTCTTC CASSSVAARFRGNEQFF
TRBJ2-5 TRBD1 - TRBV20-1 TGCAGTGCTTTGGACAGGAACCAAGAGACCCAGTACTTC CSALDRNQETQYF
TRBJ2-7 TRBD1 - TRBV6-1 TGTGCCAGCAGTGAATTTGTGGGGACAGGGGGTCTCGAGCAGTACTTC CASSEFVGTGGLEQYF
TRBJ2-7 TRBD1 few TRBV18 TGTGCCAGCTCTTACCGGGACAGCTACGAGCAGTACTTC CASSYRDSYEQYF
TRBJ2-2 - - TRBV7-2 TGTGCCAGCAGCTTAGCGCCCGGGGGTGCCGGGGAGCTGTTTTTT CASSLAPGGAGELFF
TRBJ1-1 - few TRBV20-1 TGCAGTGCGCCGGCCAGGGGTAACCCTGAAGCTTTCTTT CSAPARGNPEAFF
TRBJ2-2 - - TRBV11-3 TGTGCCAGCAGCTTTGAGGGGACCGGGGAGCTGTTTTTT CASSFEGTGELFF
TRBJ1-5 - - TRBV11-3 TGTGCCAGCAGCTTAGGAGGGTTGGATCAGCCCCAGCATTTT CASSLGGLDQPQHF
TRBJ2-1 TRBD2 - TRBV6-4 TGTGCCAGCAGTGCCCAAGCGGGAGGGGGGAATGAGCAGTTCTTC CASSAQAGGGNEQFF
TRBJ2-2 - few TRBV11-2 TGTGCCAGCAGCTTCACGGGGCGGACCGGGGAGCTGTTTTTT CASSFTGRTGELFF
TRBJ2-5 - few TRBV6-2/TRBV6-3 TGTGCCAGCAGCTCTTCAGCGCCAGGGACCCAGTACTTC CASSSSAPGTQYF
TRBJ2-1 - - TRBV7-2 TGTGCCAGCAGCCCCCCTTTGAATGAGCAGTTCTTC CASSPPLNEQFF
TRBJ2-1 - - TRBV10-3 TGTGCCATCAGTGCTGAGAGCTCCTACAATGAGCAGTTCTTC CAISAESSYNEQFF
TRBJ1-1 - - TRBV7-2 TGTGCCAGCAGCCTCCAACAGGTAGTTGGCACTGAAGCTTTCTTT CASSLQQVVGTEAFF
TRBJ2-1 - once TRBV20-1 TGCAGTGCTAGAGATCATCAGCGGAGCTCCTACAATGAGCAGTTCTTC CSARDHQRSSYNEQFF
TRBJ2-3 TRBD1 - TRBV15 TGTGCCACCAGCAGAGATGCGGGACAGGGCACAGATACGCAGTATTTT CATSRDAGQGTDTQYF
TRBJ1-1 - few TRBV19 TGTGCCAGTAGTAACCAGGGGATAAACACTGAAGCTTTCTTT CASSNQGINTEAFF
TRBJ1-6 - - TRBV9 TGTGCCAGCAGCGTAGCTCTGGTGGGGGAGGGGGGTAACTCACCCCTCCACTTT CASSVALVGEGGNSPLHF
TRBJ2-7 - - TRBV14 TGTGCCAGCAGCCACCCCGGGGGCGGGGAGAGGCAGTACTTC CASSHPGGGERQYF
TRBJ1-5 TRBD1 few TRBV27 TGTGCCAGCAGTTCCCACAGGGGTGGTCTCAATAGCAATCAGCCCCAGCATTTT CASSSHRGGLNSNQPQHF
TRBJ2-1 TRBD1 - TRBV27 TGTGCCAGCAGTTCAGCTACCGACAGGGAAACGAATGAGCAGTTCTTC CASSSATDRETNEQFF
TRBJ1-1 TRBD1 - TRBV25-1 TGTGCCAGCAGTGAATATGAGGGACAGGGGAACACTGAAGCTTTCTTT CASSEYEGQGNTEAFF
TRBJ2-5 TRBD1 few TRBV5-4 TGTGCCAGCAGCCCCGGGACAGGGGGCTGGGAGACCCAGTACTTC CASSPGTGGWETQYF